This T cell receptor (beta chain) was recorded in a study of cytomegalovirus exposure and HLA in healthy donors. In the PCR, 60 Vbeta and 13 Jbeta primers were used. Only in-frame clones appear in the TCRdb table, and some are missing; sequencing was by immunoSEQ multiplex PCR. Of over 150,000 clones in the sample, roughly four fifths were seen once. The CDR3 is 11 residues long. Trimming cost V 2 bases and J 10 bases, with 7 bases left between them. Germline CDR1 SGHNT, CDR2 YYREEE (reference sequence). Healthy donors of bone marrow made up the group. As concerns this clone: Its antigen is not identified.

Whole-study results and caveats: Rarity held for most TCR sequences, but there were some public TCRs that occurred in many donors. Highly shared sequence variants in one cluster were likely a sequencing artifact. Of the V segments, some could not be distinguished, including TRBV6-2 and TRBV6-3, and were excluded.

The sequence derives from a middle-aged man in good health and CMV-seronegative. The chain joins TRBV5-4 to TRBJ2-1, with TRBD1 as a possible D gene (5 bases). The material sequenced was PBMCs. In DNA form, the CDR3 reads TGTGCCAGCAGCTTAAGGGGAGAGCAGTTCTTC. It codes for CASSLRGEQFF.